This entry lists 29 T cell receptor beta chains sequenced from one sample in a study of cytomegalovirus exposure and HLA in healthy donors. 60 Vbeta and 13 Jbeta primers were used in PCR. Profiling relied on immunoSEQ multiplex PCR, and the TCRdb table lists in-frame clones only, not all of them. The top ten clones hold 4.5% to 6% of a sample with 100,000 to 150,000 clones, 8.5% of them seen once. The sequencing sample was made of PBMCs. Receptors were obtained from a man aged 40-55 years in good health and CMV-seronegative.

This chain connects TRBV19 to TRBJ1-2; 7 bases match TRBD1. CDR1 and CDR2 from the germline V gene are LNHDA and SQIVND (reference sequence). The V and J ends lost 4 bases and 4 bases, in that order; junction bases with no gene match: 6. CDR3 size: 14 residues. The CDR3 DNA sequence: TGTGCCAGTAGTAGGGGGACAGCCCTCTATGGCTACACCTTC. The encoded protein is CASSRGTALYGYTF.

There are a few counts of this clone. The CDR3 sequence: CASSLDRGRDEKLFF. Here the CDR3 DNA reads TGTGCCAGCAGCCTGGACAGGGGGCGCGATGAAAAACTGTTTTTT. This chain joins TRBV14 and TRBJ1-4; TRBD1 agrees at 11 bases. Germline V gene lookup returns CDR1 SGHDN and CDR2 FVKESK. CDR3 size: 15 residues. J gave up 6 bases and V 4 bases, and 4 bases lay outside the gene matches.

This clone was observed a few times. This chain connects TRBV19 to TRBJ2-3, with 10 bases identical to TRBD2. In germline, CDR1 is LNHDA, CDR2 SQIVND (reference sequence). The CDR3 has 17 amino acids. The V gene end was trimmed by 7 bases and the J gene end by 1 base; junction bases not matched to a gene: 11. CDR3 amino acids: CASIGPAGGRGTDTQYF. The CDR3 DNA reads TGTGCCAGTATAGGCCCAGCGGGGGGGCGGGGCACAGATACGCAGTATTTT.

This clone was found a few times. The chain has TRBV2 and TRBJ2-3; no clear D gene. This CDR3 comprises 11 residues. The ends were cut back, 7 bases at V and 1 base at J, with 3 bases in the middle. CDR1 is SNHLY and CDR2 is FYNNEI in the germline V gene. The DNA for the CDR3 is TGTGCCAGCACGGGCACAGATACGCAGTATTTT. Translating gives CASTGTDTQYF.

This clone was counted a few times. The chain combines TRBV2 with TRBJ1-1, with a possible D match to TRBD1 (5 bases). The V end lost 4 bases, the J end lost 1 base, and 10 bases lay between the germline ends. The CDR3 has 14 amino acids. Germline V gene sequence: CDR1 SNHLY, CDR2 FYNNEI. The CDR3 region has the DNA TGTGCCAGCAGTGCAGGGTTTCGGAACACTGAAGCTTTCTTT. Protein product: CASSAGFRNTEAFF.

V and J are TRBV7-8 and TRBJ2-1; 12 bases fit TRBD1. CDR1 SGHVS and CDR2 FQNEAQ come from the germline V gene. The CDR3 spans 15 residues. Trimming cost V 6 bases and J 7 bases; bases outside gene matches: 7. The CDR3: CASRRDRGLGNEQFF. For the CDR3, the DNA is TGTGCCAGCAGGAGGGACAGGGGGCTCGGGAATGAGCAGTTCTTC.

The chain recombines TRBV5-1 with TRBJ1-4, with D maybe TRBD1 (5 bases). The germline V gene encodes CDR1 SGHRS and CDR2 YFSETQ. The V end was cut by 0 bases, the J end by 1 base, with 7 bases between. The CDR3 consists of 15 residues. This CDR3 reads CASSLGQGTNEKLFF. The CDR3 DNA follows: TGCGCCAGCAGCTTGGGGCAGGGAACTAATGAAAAACTGTTTTTT.

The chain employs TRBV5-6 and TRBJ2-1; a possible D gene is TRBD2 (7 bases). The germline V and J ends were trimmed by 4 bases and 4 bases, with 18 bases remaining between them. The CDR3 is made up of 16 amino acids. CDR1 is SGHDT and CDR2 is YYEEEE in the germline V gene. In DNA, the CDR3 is TGTGCCAGCAGCCGGGGGGCAACCGGGGGTTACAATGAGCAGTTCTTC. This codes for CASSRGATGGYNEQFF.

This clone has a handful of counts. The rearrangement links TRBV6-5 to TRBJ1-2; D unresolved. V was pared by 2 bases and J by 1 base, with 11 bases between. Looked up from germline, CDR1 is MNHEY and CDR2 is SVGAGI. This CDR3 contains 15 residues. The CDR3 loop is CASSYIRGHNYGYTF. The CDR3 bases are TGTGCCAGCAGTTACATTCGTGGGCATAACTATGGCTACACCTTC.

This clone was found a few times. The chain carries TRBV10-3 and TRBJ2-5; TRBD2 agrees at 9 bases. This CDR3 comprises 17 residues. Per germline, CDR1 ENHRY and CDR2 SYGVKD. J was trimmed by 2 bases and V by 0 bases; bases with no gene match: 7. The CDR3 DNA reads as TGTGCCATCAGTGAGTCGGCTAGCGGGGAGATGCAAGAGACCCAGTACTTC. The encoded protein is CAISESASGEMQETQYF.

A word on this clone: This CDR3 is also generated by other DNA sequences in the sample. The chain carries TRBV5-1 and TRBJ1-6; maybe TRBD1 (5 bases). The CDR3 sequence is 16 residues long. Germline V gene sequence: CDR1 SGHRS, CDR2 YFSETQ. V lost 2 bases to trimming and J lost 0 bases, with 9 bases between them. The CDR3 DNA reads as TGCGCCAGCAGCTTTCGACAGAGCTCCTATAATTCACCCCTCCACTTT. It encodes CASSFRQSSYNSPLHF.

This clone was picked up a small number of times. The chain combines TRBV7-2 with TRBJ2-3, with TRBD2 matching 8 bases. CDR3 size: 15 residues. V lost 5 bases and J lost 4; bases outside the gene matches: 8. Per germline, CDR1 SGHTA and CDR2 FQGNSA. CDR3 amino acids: CASSRGGSLADTQYF. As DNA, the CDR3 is TGTGCCAGCAGCCGGGGGGGCTCCCTGGCAGATACGCAGTATTTT.

The DNA for the CDR3 is TGCGCCAGCAGCTTGAATTCCGGGGAAAACAATGAGCAGTTCTTC. This sequence encodes CASSLNSGENNEQFF. The rearrangement links TRBV5-1 to TRBJ2-1; TRBD2 is a possible D gene (5 bases). The germline V and J ends were trimmed by 1 base and 5 bases, with 13 bases remaining between them. CDR1 is SGHRS, CDR2 YFSETQ, per germline. The length of the CDR3 is 15 residues.

CDR3 coding DNA: TGTGCCAGCAGTTTCCGACAGGACATCACAGATACGCAGTATTTT. This codes for CASSFRQDITDTQYF. This chain connects TRBV28 to TRBJ2-3; a possible D gene is TRBD1 (6 bases). Trimming shortened V by 3 bases and J by 2 bases, and 12 bases separated the two germline ends. CDR1 is MDHEN, CDR2 SYDVKM, per germline. This CDR3 comprises 15 residues.

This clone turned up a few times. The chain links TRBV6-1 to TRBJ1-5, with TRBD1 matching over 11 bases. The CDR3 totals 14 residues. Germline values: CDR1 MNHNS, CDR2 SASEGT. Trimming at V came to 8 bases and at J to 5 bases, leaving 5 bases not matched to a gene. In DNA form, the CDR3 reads TGTGCCAGCTGGGACAGGGGGTTGTATCAGCCCCAGCATTTT. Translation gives CASWDRGLYQPQHF.

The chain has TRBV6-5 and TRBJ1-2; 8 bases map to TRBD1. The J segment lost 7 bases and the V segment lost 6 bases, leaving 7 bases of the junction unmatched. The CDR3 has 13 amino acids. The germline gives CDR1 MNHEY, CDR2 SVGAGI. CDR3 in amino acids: CASRITGGIGYTF. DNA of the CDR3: TGTGCCAGCAGAATCACAGGGGGGATTGGCTACACCTTC.

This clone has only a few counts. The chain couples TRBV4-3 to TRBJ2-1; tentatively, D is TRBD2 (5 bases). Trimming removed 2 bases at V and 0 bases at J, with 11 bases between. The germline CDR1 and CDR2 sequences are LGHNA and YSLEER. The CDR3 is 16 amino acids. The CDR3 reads CASSQTGMSSYNEQFF. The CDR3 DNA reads TGCGCCAGCAGCCAAACCGGGATGAGCTCCTACAATGAGCAGTTCTTC.

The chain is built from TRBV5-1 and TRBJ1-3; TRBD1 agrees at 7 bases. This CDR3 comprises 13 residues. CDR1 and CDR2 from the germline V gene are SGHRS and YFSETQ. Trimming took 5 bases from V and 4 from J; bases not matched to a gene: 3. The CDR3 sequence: CASREGAGNTIYF. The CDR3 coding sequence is TGCGCCAGCAGAGAGGGGGCAGGAAACACCATATATTTT.

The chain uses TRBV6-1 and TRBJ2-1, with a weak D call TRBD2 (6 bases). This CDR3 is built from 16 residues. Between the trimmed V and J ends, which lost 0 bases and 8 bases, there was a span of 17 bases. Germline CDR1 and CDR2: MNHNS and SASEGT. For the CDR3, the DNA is TGTGCCAGCAGTGAAGCCACAGCGGGTGATCATTATGAGCAGTTCTTC. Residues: CASSEATAGDHYEQFF.

The CDR3 region has the DNA TGCGCCAGCAGCCTACAAGGGGGCGGGGATACGCAGTATTTT. Residues: CASSLQGGGDTQYF. V is TRBV5-1 and J is TRBJ2-3, with 7 bases that match TRBD1. The CDR3 has 14 residues. Germline loops: CDR1 SGHRS, CDR2 YFSETQ. V lost 4 bases to trimming and J lost 6 bases; unmatched junction nucleotides: 8.

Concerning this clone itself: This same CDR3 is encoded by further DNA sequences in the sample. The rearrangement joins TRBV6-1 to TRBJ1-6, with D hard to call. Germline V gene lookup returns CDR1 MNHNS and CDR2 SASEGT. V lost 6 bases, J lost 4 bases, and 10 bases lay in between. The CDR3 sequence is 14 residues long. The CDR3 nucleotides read TGTGCCAGCAGCTCTGGGCCATATAATTCACCCCTCCACTTT. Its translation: CASSSGPYNSPLHF.

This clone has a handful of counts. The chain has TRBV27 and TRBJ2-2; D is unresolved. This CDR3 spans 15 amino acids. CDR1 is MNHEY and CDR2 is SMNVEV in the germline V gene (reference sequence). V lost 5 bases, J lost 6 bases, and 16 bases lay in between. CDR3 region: CASSKLGDFAGELFF. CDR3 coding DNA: TGTGCCAGCAGTAAGCTAGGTGACTTCGCCGGGGAGCTGTTTTTT.

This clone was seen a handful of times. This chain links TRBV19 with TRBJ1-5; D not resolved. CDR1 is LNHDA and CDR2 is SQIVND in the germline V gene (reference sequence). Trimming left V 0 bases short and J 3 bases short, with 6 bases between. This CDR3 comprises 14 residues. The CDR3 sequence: CASSIDGPNQPQHF. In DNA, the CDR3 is TGTGCCAGTAGTATAGATGGGCCCAATCAGCCCCAGCATTTT.

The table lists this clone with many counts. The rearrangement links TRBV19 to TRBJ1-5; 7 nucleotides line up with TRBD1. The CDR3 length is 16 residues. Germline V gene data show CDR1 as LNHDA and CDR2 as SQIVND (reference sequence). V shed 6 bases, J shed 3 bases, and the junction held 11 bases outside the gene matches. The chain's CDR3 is CASRSGQVGVNQPQHF. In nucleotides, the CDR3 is TGTGCCAGTAGATCCGGACAGGTTGGGGTCAATCAGCCCCAGCATTTT.

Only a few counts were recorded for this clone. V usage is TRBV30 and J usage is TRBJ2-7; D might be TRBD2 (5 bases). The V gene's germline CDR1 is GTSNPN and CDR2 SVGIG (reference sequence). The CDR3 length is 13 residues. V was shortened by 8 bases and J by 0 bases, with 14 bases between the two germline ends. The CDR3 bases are TGTGCCCTGAACTTTGGGAGCTCCTACGAGCAGTACTTC. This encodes CALNFGSSYEQYF.

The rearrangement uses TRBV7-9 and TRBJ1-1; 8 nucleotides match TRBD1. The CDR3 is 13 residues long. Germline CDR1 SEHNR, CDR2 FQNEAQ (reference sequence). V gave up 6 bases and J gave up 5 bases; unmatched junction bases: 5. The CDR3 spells CASRPDRGTEAFF. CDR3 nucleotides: TGTGCCAGCAGGCCCGACAGGGGAACTGAAGCTTTCTTT.

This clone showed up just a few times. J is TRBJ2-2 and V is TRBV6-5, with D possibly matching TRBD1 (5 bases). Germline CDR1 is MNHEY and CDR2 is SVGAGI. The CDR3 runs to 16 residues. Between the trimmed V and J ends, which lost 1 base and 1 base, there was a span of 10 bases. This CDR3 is CASSYYTTGNTGELFF. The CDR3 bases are TGTGCCAGCAGTTACTATACTACAGGGAACACCGGGGAGCTGTTTTTT.

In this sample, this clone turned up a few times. CDR3 amino acids: CATSLDRGSYEQYF. The CDR3 nucleotides are TGTGCCACCAGCCTGGACAGGGGCTCCTACGAGCAGTACTTC. This sequence joins TRBV15 and TRBJ2-7; 9 bases align to TRBD1. The CDR3 contains 14 residues. V shed 5 bases and J 0 bases; nucleotides not matched to a gene: 2. Germline CDR1 reads LNHNV; CDR2 reads YYDKDF (reference sequence). Filled out from reference TRBV15 and TRBJ2-7, the complete variable domain reads DAMVIQNPRYQVTQFGKPVTLSCSQTLNHNVMYWYQQKSSQAPKLLFHYYDKDFNNEADTPDNFQSRRPNTSFCFLDIRSPGLGDTAMYLCATSLDRGSYEQYFGPGTRLTVT.

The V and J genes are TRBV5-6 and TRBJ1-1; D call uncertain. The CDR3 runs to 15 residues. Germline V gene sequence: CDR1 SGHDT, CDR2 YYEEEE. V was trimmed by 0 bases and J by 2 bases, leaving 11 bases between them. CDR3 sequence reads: CASSLGPGLNTEAFF. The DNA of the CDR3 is TGTGCCAGCAGCTTGGGTCCCGGACTAAACACTGAAGCTTTCTTT.